These 14 T cell receptor beta chains share one sample of origin, sequenced in a study of shared clonotypes between healthy human individuals. Clones were sequenced by immunoSEQ multiplex PCR, and TCRdb holds only the in-frame ones, with some missing. The top ten clones hold 0.52% of a sample with about 1.1 million clones, 75% to 85% of them seen once. Sequencing input: memory CD4+ T cells from PBMCs. The subset here: CD45RA-negative fraction. The receptor set was obtained from a man aged 18 to 30 in good health. Some clones in this sample may be carry-over from other donors' samples.

The table lists this clone with a few counts. The chain uses TRBV28 and TRBJ1-5; no clear D. The germline V gene encodes CDR1 MDHEN and CDR2 SYDVKM. This CDR3 spans 13 amino acids. V lost 9 bases to trimming and J lost 5 bases, with 14 bases between them. CDR3 nucleotides: TGTGCCAGTGGACTGATCAGAGATCAGCCCCAGCATTTT. It yields the protein CASGLIRDQPQHF.

The chain uses TRBV6-9 and TRBJ2-5, with 7 bases aligning to TRBD2. V dropped 6 bases and J dropped 9; count of bases not matched to a gene: 16. The CDR3 length is 15 residues. Looked up from germline, CDR1 is MNHGY and CDR2 is SVAAGI. The CDR3 nucleotides are TGTGCCAGCAGCCCTGGGGACTACCGAGCCACCTCCCAGTACTTC. It translates to CASSPGDYRATSQYF.

This clone appeared a single time. The chain uses TRBV19 and TRBJ2-7; 8 bases match TRBD1. This CDR3 spans 17 amino acids. The junction had 12 bases not matched to a gene; V was cut back by 4 bases and J by 1 base. CDR1 and CDR2 from the germline V gene are LNHDA and SQIVND (reference sequence). The CDR3 loop reads CASSNPSPGTGSYEQYF. In DNA, the CDR3 is TGTGCCAGTAGTAACCCTAGCCCCGGGACAGGATCCTACGAGCAGTACTTC. Supplemented by reference TRBV19 and TRBJ2-7, the full variable domain reads DGGITQSPKYLFRKEGQNVTLSCEQNLNHDAMYWYRQDPGQGLRLIYYSQIVNDFQKGDIAEGYSVSREKKESFPLTVTSAQKNPTAFYLCASSNPSPGTGSYEQYFGPGTRLTVT.

This chain connects TRBV10-1 to TRBJ2-7; 12 bases agree with TRBD2. J lost 5 bases, V lost 2 bases, and 7 bases had no gene match. The germline V gene has CDR1 WNHNN and CDR2 SYGVQD (reference sequence). There are 16 residues in the CDR3. This CDR3 reads CASSELASGRAHEQYF. The CDR3 DNA sequence: TGCGCCAGCAGTGAGCTGGCTAGCGGGAGGGCCCACGAGCAGTACTTC.

This clone showed up just a few times. The chain links TRBV9 to TRBJ1-2; D uncertain. With 4 bases removed from V and 5 bases from J, the gap between germline ends came to 12 bases. The CDR3 consists of 13 residues. From germline, CDR1 is SGDLS and CDR2 YYNGEE. CDR3 DNA: TGTGCCAGCAGCTCCGGGCCCGGGTATGGCTACACCTTC. It translates to CASSSGPGYGYTF.

The CDR3 bases are TGTGCCAGCAGCCCTTTGGGACAGGGTATCACAGATACGCAGTATTTT. This sequence encodes CASSPLGQGITDTQYF. The rearrangement links TRBV9 to TRBJ2-3; 9 bases fit TRBD1. Germline V gene data show CDR1 as SGDLS and CDR2 as YYNGEE. J gave up 2 bases and V 4 bases, and 8 bases lay outside the gene matches. This CDR3 has 16 amino acids.

This clone was found a few times. J is TRBJ2-3 and V is TRBV7-3; D gene ambiguous. The CDR3 spans 12 residues. Germline lookup yields CDR1 SGHTA and CDR2 FQGTGA. The V end was cut by 3 bases, the J end by 2 bases, with 3 bases between. The CDR3 nucleotides read TGTGCCAGCAGCTTTCTCACAGATACGCAGTATTTT. This sequence encodes CASSFLTDTQYF.

V gene TRBV20-1 combines with J gene TRBJ2-7; no firm D call. Germline lookup yields CDR1 DFQATT and CDR2 SNEGSKA (reference sequence). The CDR3 runs to 11 residues. V lost 2 bases and J 7 bases, leaving 9 bases between the germline ends. This CDR3 is CSARSLWEQYF. CDR3 sequence (DNA): TGCAGTGCTAGAAGCCTCTGGGAGCAGTACTTC.

As DNA, the CDR3 is TGTGCCAGCTGCGGGGGGGGCTATGGCTACACCTTC. Its protein product is CASCGGGYGYTF. The V and J genes are TRBV6-6 and TRBJ1-2; possible D gene TRBD1, 5 bases. V lost 8 bases and J 4 bases, leaving 11 bases between the germline ends. The CDR3 spans 12 residues. The germline CDR1 and CDR2 sequences are MNHNY and SVGAGI (reference sequence).

Only a few counts were recorded for this clone. The chain has TRBV2 and TRBJ2-7; 8 nucleotides match TRBD1. The CDR3 length is 14 residues. With 2 bases clipped from V and 4 bases from J, the junction kept 4 bases outside the gene matches. Germline V gene data show CDR1 as SNHLY and CDR2 as FYNNEI. The DNA for the CDR3 is TGTGCCAGCAGTGAATCTCAGGGGGCGTACGAGCAGTACTTC. Protein sequence: CASSESQGAYEQYF.

The gene calls are TRBV28 and TRBJ1-1; a possible D gene is TRBD1 (5 bases). V lost 4 bases, J lost 5 bases, and 17 bases lay in between. CDR3 length equals 15 residues. CDR1 is MDHEN, CDR2 SYDVKM, per germline. The CDR3 nucleotides are TGTGCCAGCAGTTCTCCATCCCCAGGGCGGACTGAAGCTTTCTTT. Translation gives CASSSPSPGRTEAFF.

The V and J genes are TRBV7-3 and TRBJ2-1, with 8 nucleotides matching TRBD1. The junction had 9 bases not matched to a gene; V was cut back by 2 bases and J by 9 bases. Looked up from germline, CDR1 is SGHTA and CDR2 is FQGTGA. The CDR3 has 15 residues. The DNA for the CDR3 is TGTGCCAGCAGCTTAGAGGGACAGGTATTCAGTGAGCAGTTCTTC. Amino acids: CASSLEGQVFSEQFF.

The chain combines TRBV5-1 with TRBJ2-7, with 7 bases aligning to TRBD2. The CDR3 runs 15 residues. Germline loops: CDR1 SGHRS, CDR2 YFSETQ. J gave up 0 bases and V 5 bases, and 8 bases lay outside the gene matches. CDR3 amino acids: CASRLGEGLSYEQYF. The CDR3 DNA follows: TGCGCCAGCAGGCTGGGGGAGGGTCTCTCCTACGAGCAGTACTTC.

The chain couples TRBV5-1 to TRBJ2-1; D gene unclear. V dropped 1 base and J dropped 9 bases, with 11 bases sitting between them. CDR1 SGHRS and CDR2 YFSETQ come from the germline V gene. This CDR3 is 13 amino acids long. CDR3 bases: TGCGCCAGCAGCTTGAGAACGTTTAGTGAGCAGTTCTTC. Translated: CASSLRTFSEQFF.